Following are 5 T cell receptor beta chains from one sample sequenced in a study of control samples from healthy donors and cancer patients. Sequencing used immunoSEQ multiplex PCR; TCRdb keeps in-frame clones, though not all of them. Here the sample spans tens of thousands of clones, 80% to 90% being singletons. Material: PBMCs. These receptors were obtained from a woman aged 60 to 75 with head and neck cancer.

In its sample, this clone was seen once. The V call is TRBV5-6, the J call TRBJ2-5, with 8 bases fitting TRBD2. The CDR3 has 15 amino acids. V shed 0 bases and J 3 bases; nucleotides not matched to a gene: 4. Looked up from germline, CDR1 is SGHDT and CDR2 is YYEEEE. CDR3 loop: CASSLAAGVKETQYF. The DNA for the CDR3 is TGTGCCAGCAGCTTGGCAGCGGGAGTAAAAGAGACCCAGTACTTC.

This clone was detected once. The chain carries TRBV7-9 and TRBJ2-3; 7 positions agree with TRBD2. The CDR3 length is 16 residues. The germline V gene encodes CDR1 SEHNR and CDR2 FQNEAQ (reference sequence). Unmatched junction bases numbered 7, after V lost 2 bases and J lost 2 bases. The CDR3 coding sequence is TGTGCCAGCAGCTTATTGTTAGCGGGTAACACAGATACGCAGTATTTT. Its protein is CASSLLLAGNTDTQYF.

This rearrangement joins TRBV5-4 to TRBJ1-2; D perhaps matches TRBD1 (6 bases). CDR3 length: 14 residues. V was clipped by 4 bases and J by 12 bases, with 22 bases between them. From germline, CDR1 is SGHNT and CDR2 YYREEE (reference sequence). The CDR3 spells CASSLQFTGSGNTF. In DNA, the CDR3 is TGTGCCAGCAGCCTACAATTCACAGGGAGCGGCAACACCTTC.

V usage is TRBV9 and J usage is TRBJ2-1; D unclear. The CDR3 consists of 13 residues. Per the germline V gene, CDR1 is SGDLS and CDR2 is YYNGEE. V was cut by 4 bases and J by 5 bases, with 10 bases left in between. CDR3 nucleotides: TGTGCCAGCAGCTCCCGTATTAACAATGAGCAGTTCTTC. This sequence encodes CASSSRINNEQFF.

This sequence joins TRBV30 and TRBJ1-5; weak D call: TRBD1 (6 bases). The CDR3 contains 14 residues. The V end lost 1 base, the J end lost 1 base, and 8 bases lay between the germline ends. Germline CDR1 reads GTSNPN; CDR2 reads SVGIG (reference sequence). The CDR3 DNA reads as TGTGCCTGGAGTGAAGGACAGAGCAATCAGCCCCAGCATTTT. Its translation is CAWSEGQSNQPQHF.